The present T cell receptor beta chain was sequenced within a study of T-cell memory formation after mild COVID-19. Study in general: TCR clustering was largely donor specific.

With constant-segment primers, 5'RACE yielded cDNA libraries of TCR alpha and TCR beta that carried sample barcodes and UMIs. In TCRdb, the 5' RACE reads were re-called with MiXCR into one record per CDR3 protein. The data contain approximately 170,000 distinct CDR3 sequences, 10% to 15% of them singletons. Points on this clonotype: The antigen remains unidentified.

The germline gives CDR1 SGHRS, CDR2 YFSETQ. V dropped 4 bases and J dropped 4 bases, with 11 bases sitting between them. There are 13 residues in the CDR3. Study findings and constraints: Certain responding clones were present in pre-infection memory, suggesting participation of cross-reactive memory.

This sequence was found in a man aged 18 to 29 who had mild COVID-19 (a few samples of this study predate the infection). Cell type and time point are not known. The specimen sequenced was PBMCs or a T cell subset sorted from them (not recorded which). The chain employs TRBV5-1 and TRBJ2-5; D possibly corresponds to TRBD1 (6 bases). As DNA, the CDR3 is TGCGCCAGCAGCGCCGGGACAAGAGAGACCCAGTACTTC. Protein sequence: CASSAGTRETQYF.